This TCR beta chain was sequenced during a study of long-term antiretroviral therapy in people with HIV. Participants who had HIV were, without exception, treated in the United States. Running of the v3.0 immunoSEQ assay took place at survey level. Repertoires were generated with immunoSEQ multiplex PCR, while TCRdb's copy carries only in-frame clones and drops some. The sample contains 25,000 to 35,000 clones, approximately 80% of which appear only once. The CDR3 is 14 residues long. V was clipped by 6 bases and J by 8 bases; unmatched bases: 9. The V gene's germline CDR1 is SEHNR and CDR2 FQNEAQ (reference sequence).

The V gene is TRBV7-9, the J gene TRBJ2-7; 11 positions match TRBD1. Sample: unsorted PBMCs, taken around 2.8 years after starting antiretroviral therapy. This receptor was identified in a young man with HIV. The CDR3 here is CASSLDRGPPKQYF. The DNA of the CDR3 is TGTGCCAGCAGTTTGGACAGGGGGCCACCAAAGCAGTACTTC.